Sequencing of this TCR beta chain was carried out in a study of shared clonotypes between healthy human individuals. Findings and limits, study-wide: Non-shared clonotypes displayed generation probabilities falling below those of clonotypes present in all four donors. The small donor group covered limited genetic and exposure diversity.

Splitting the CD4+ cells yielded a CD45RA+ naive subset and a CD45RA-negative memory subset. To note about this clone: Antigen unknown.

The authors distributed each subset's genomic DNA evenly over several immunoSEQ plates. Sequencing was performed with immunoSEQ multiplex PCR; in TCRdb, only in-frame clones are kept and a portion is missing. The repertoire holds about 360,000 clones, with around 79% as singletons. The sequencing input was memory CD4+ T cells sorted from blood. The subset is: CD45RA-negative fraction. The source is a man aged 25-45 years in good health.

This CDR3 reads CASSLRRLNTEAFF. DNA for the CDR3: TGTGCCAGCAGCTTAAGACGCCTGAACACTGAAGCTTTCTTT. The chain couples TRBV7-3 to TRBJ1-1; D is ambiguous. CDR1 and CDR2 (germline): SGHTA, FQGTGA. Deletions cut 1 base from V and 0 bases from J, with 6 bases between. The CDR3 has 14 amino acids.